This entry describes one T cell receptor beta chain. Its cognate antigen is unknown. These data belong to a study of early T cells in non-severe SARS-CoV-2 infection. Study details: Chains were not paired, and sequencing was done on bulk RNA from unsorted whole blood. The study, taken as a whole, reports: The VDJdb matching leaned toward anti-spike CD8 responses and overlooked private and CD4 specificities.

Individual cDNA molecules received unique molecular identifiers. TCRdb independently ran MiXCR on the 5' RACE reads; one entry per CDR3 protein. In the table there are more than 95,000 distinct CDR3 sequences, about 10% of which are singletons. Material: whole blood, obtained at baseline. The TCR was taken from an adult who was a healthcare worker with PCR-confirmed SARS-CoV-2 infection or an uninfected control (not recorded which).

The CDR3 is CSASGDTYGYTF. DNA of the CDR3: TGCAGTGCCAGTGGGGACACCTATGGCTACACCTTC. This chain uses TRBV20-1 with TRBJ1-2; the D gene is possibly TRBD1 (6 bases). The CDR3 extends over 12 amino acids. Trimming shortened V by 6 bases and J by 4 bases, and 12 bases separated the two germline ends. The germline V gene has CDR1 DFQATT and CDR2 SNEGSKA (reference sequence).